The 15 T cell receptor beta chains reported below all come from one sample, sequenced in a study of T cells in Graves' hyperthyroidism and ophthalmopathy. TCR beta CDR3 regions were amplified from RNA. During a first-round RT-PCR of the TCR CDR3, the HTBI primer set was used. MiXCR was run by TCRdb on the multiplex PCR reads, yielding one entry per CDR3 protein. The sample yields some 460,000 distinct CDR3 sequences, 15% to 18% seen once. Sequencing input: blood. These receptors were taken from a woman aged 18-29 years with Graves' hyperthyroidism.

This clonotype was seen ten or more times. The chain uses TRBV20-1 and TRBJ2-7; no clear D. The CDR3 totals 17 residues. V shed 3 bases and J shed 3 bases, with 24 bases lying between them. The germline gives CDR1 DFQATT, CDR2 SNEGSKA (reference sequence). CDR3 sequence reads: CSASSVDPTGWNYEQYF. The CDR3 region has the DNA TGCAGTGCTAGTTCGGTTGATCCAACCGGTTGGAACTACGAGCAGTACTTC.

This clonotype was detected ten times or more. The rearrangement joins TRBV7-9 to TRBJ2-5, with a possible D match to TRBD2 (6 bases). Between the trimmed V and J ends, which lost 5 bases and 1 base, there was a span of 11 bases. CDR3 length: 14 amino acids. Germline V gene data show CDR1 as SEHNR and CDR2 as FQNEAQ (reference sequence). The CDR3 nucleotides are TGTGCCAGCAGCCGGCGGGGCCCCCAAGAGACCCAGTACTTC. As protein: CASSRRGPQETQYF.

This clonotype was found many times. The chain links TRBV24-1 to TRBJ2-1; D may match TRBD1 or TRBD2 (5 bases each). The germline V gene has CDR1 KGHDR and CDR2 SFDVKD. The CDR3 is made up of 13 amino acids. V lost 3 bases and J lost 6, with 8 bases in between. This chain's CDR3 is CATSDKGSNEQFF. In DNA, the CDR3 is TGTGCCACCAGTGATAAGGGGAGCAATGAGCAGTTCTTC.

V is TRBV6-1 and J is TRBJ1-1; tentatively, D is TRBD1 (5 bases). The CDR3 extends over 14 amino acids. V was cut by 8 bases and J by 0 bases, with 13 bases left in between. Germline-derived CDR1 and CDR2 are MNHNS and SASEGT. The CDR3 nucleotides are TGTGCCAGCGGCGTGGACATCCTGAACACTGAAGCTTTCTTT. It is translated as CASGVDILNTEAFF.

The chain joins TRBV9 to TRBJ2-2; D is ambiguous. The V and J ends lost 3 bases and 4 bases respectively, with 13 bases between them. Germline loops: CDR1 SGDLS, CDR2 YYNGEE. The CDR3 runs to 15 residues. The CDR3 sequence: CASSGMGSGTGELFF. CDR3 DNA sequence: TGTGCCAGCAGCGGCATGGGGTCGGGCACCGGGGAGCTGTTTTTT.

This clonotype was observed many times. The CDR3 region is CASSQVAGSYGYTF. The CDR3 DNA is TGTGCCAGCAGCCAAGTGGCGGGGAGCTATGGCTACACCTTC. This chain joins TRBV3-1 and TRBJ1-2; no reliable D call. The V gene lost 1 base and the J gene lost 4 bases, with 10 bases spanning the gap. CDR1 and CDR2 (germline): LGHDT, YNNKEL (reference sequence). CDR3 length equals 14 residues.

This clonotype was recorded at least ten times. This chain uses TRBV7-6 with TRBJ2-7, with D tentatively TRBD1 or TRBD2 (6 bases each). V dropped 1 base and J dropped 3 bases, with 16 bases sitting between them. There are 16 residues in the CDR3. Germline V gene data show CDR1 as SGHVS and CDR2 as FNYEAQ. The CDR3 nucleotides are TGTGCCAGCAGCTTAGGGGCACAGGGAGGAGGCTACGAGCAGTACTTC. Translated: CASSLGAQGGGYEQYF.

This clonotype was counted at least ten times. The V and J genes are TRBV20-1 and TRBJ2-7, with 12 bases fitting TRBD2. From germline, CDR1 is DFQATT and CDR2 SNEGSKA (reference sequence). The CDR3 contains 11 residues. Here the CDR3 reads CRGLAGSEQYF. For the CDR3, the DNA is TGCAGAGGACTAGCGGGAAGCGAGCAGTACTTC.

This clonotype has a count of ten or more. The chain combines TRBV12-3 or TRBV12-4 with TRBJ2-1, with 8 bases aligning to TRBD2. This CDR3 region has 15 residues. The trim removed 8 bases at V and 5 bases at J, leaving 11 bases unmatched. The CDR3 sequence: CASRSGGPLDNEQFF. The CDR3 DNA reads TGTGCCAGCCGCAGCGGGGGACCGCTGGACAATGAGCAGTTCTTC.

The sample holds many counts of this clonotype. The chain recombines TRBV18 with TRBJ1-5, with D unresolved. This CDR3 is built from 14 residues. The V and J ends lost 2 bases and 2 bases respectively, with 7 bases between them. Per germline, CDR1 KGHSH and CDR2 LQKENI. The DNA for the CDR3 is TGTGCCAGCTCACCAGGGTATGGCAATCAGCCCCAGCATTTT. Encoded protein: CASSPGYGNQPQHF.

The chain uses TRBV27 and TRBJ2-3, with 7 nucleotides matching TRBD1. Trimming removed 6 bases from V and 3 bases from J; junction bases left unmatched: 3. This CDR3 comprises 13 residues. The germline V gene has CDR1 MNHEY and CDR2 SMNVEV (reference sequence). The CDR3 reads CASRDRFTDTQYF. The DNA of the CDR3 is TGTGCCAGCAGGGACAGGTTTACAGATACGCAGTATTTT.

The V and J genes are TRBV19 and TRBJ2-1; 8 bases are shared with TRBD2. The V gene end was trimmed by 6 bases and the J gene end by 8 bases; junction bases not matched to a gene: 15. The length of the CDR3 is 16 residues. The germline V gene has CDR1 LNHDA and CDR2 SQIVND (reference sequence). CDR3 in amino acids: CASSNVAGSLVDEQFF. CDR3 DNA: TGTGCCAGTAGCAATGTAGCGGGATCTCTTGTGGATGAGCAGTTCTTC.

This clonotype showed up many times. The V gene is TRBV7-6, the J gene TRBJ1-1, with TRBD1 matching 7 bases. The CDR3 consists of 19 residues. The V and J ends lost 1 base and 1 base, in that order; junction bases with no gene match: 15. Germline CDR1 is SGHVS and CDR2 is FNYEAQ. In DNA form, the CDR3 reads TGTGCCAGCAGCTTAGGGCTTAGGTGGGAGACAGGGCAGAACACTGAAGCTTTCTTT. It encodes CASSLGLRWETGQNTEAFF.

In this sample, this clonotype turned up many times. The CDR3 bases are TGTGCCAGCAGTGGGCGCCCCAATGAGCAGTTCTTC. It yields the protein CASSGRPNEQFF. V gene TRBV12-3 or TRBV12-4 combines with J gene TRBJ2-1, with D hard to call. V was trimmed by 5 bases and J by 6 bases, leaving 8 bases between them. The CDR3 has 12 residues.

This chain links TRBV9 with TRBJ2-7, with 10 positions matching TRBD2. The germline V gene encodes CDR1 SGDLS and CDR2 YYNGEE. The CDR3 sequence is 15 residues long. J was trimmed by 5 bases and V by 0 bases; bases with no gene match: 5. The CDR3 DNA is TGTGCCAGCAGCGTAGGGGCTAGCGGGGGCGACGAGCAGTACTTC. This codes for CASSVGASGGDEQYF.